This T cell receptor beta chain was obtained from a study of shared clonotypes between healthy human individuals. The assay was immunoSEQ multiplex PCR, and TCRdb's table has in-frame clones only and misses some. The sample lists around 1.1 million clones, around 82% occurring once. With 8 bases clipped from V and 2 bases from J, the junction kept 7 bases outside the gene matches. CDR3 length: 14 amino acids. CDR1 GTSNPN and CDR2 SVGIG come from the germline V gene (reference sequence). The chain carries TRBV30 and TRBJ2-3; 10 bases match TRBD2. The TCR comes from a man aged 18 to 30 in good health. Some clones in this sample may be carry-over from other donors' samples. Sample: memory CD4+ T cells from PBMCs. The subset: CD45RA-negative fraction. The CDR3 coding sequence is TGTGCCCGCGCACTAGCGGGGTTCACAGATACGCAGTATTTT. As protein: CARALAGFTDTQYF.